This TCR beta chain stems from a study of blood T cell repertoires in COVID-19. Study context: COVID-19 samples from acute and convalescent phases originated in the United States, Italy and Spain. PBMCs, B-cell-depleted T cells, or T cells provided the cDNA or gDNA that made up the material.

Under the authors' procedure: Counts of nucleated cells, estimated from reference gene primer amplification, were obtained. Sequencing was performed with immunoSEQ multiplex PCR; in TCRdb, only in-frame clones are kept and a portion is missing. From that table come the V and J calls and clone size; the DNA was used to work out D and trimming. The sample lists approximately 400,000 clones; more than 80% were seen once. Germline CDR1 and CDR2: LNHNV and YYDKDF (reference sequence). This CDR3 is 15 amino acids long. V trimming: 5 bases; J trimming: 2 bases; junction bases outside the gene matches: 7. This chain connects TRBV15 to TRBJ1-2; 8 bases line up with TRBD1. This clonotype was obtained from a man aged 35 to 55 with acute or convalescent COVID-19. The sample consisted of peripheral blood. Written as DNA, the CDR3 is TGTGCCACCAGCGATTACAGGGGGATGAACTATGGCTACACCTTC. Encoded protein: CATSDYRGMNYGYTF.